This T cell receptor beta chain was obtained from a study of OX40 agonist ivuxolimab in advanced cancers. Turning to the study itself: Cohort: 80% to 90% men, mean age around 60, aged roughly 20 to 79. Overall study results and limits: The study did not work out the antigen specificity of the expanded peripheral T cells. Blood T cells, both CD4+ and CD8+, expanded clonally by week 6 at 0.1 to 3.0 mg/kg. More expanded clones were seen, on average, in CD8+ T cells than in CD4+.

Some clones are missing from TCRdb's copy, which holds only in-frame ones; the method was immunoSEQ multiplex PCR. Of over 50,000 clones listed, 89% are singletons. Germline CDR1 is LGHNA and CDR2 is YSLEER. CDR3 length equals 16 residues. To note about this clone: Its cognate antigen is unknown.

The source of this sequence is an adult with an advanced solid tumor such as melanoma, head and neck, liver or kidney cancer. The sequences come from CD4+ or CD8+ T cells sorted from blood, collected in a trial of the OX40 agonist ivuxolimab. This chain connects TRBV4-3 to TRBJ2-5; D remains ambiguous. The end of the DNA aligns better with TRBJ2-7, so the J call may be wrong. CDR3 DNA sequence: TGCGCCAGCAGCCCCGGCTTAGGTGGGTCATCCTACGAGCAGTACTTC. Encoded protein: CASSPGLGGSSYEQYF.